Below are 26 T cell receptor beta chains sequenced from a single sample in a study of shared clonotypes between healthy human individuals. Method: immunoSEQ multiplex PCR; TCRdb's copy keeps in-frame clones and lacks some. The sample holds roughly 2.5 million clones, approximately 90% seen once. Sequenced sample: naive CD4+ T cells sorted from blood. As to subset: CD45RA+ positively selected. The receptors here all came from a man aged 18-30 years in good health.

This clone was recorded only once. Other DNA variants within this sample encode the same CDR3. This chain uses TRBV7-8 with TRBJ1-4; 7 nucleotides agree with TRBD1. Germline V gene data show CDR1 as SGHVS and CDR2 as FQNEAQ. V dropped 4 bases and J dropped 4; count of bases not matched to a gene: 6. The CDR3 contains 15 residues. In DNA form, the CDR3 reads TGTGCCAGCAGCTCAGGGACAGCCCGTAATGAAAAACTGTTTTTT. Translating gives CASSSGTARNEKLFF.

As DNA, the CDR3 is TGTGCTAGTGGTCTCACCCTCGAGTACTCTGGGGCCAACGTCCTGACTTTC. Amino acids: CASGLTLEYSGANVLTF. V usage is TRBV12-5 and J usage is TRBJ2-6; unclear D gene. V was cut by 5 bases and J by 0 bases, with 14 bases left in between. CDR1 LGHNT and CDR2 FRNRAP come from the germline V gene. This CDR3 region has 17 residues.

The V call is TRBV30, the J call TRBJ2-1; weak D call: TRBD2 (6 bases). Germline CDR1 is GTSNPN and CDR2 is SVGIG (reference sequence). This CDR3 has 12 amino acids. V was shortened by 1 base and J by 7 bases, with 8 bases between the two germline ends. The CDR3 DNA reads TGTGCCTGGAGTGGCGGGGATAATGAGCAGTTCTTC. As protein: CAWSGGDNEQFF.

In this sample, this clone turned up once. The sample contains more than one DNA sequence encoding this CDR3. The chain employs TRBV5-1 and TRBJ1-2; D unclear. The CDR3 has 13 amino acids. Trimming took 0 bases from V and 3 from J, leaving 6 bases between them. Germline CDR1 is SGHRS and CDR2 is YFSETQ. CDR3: CASSLEGDYGYTF. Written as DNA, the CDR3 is TGCGCCAGCAGCTTGGAGGGCGACTATGGCTACACCTTC.

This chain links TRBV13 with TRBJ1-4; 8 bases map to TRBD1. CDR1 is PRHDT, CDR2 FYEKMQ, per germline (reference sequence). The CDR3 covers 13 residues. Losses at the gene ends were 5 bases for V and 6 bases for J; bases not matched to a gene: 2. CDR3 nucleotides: TGTGCCAGCAGCCTGGACAGGGATGAAAAACTGTTTTTT. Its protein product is CASSLDRDEKLFF.

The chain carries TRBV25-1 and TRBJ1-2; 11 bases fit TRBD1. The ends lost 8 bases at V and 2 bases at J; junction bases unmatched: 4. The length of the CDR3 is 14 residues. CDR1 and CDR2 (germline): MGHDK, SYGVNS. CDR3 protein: CASRGTGGNYGYTF. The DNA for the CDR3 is TGTGCCAGCCGAGGGACAGGGGGGAACTATGGCTACACCTTC.

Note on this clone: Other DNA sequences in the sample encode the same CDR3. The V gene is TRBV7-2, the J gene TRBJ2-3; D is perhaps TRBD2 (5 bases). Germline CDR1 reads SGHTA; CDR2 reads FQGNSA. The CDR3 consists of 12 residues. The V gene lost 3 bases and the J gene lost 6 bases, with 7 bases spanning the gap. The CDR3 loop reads CASSFGGDTQYF. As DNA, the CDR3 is TGTGCCAGCAGCTTTGGCGGGGATACGCAGTATTTT.

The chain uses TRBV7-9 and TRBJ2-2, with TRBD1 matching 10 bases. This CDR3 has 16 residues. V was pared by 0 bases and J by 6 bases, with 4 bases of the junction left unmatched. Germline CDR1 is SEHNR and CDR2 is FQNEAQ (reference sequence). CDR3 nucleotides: TGTGCCAGCAGCTTAGCCGGGACAGGGGCCTCCGGGGAGCTGTTTTTT. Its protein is CASSLAGTGASGELFF.

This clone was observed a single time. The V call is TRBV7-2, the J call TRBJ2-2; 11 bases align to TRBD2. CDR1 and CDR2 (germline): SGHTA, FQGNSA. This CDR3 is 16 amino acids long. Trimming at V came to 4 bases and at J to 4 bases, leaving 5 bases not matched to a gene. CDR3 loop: CASSSFSGRGTGELFF. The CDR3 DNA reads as TGTGCCAGCAGCTCTTTTAGCGGGAGGGGCACCGGGGAGCTGTTTTTT.

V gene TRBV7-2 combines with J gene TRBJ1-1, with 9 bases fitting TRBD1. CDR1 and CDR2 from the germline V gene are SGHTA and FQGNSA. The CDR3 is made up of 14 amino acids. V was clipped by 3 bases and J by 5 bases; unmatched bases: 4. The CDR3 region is CASSFPGTGTEAFF. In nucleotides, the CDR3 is TGTGCCAGCAGCTTCCCCGGGACAGGGACTGAAGCTTTCTTT.

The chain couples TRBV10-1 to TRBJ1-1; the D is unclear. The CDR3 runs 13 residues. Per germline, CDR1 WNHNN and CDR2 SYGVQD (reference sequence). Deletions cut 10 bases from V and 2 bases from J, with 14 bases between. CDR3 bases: TGCGCCACCTCGGGCCAGACAAACACTGAAGCTTTCTTT. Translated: CATSGQTNTEAFF.

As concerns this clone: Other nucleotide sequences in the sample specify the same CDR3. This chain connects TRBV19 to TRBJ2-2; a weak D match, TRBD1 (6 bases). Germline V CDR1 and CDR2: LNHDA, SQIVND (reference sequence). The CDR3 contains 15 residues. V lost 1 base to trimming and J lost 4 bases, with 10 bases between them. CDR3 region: CASSIVQGGTGELFF. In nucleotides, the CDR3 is TGTGCCAGTAGTATAGTACAGGGCGGCACCGGGGAGCTGTTTTTT.

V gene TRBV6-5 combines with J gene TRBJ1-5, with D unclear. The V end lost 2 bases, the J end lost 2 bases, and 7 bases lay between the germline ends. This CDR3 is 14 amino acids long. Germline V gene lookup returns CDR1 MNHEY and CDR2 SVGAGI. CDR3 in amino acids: CASSYRIGNQPQHF. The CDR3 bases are TGTGCCAGCAGTTACCGGATTGGCAATCAGCCCCAGCATTTT.

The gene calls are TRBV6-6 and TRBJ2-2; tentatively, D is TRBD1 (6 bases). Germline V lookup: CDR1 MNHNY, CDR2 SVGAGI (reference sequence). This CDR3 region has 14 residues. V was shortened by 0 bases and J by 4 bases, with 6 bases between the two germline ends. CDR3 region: CASSYSDSTGELFF. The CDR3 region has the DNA TGTGCCAGCAGTTACTCGGACAGCACCGGGGAGCTGTTTTTT.

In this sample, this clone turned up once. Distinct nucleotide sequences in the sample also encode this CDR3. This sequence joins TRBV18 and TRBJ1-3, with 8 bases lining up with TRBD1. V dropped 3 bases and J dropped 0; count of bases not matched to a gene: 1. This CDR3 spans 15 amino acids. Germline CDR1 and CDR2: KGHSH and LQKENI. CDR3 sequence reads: CASSPGTGSGNTIYF. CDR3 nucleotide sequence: TGTGCCAGCTCACCCGGGACAGGCTCTGGAAACACCATATATTTT.

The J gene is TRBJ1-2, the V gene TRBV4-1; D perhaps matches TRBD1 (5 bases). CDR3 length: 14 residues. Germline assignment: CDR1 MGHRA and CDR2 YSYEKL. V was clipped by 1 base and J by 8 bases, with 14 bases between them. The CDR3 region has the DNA TGCGCCAGCAGCCAAGGGAATGGGGCCTACGGCTACACCTTC. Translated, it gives CASSQGNGAYGYTF.

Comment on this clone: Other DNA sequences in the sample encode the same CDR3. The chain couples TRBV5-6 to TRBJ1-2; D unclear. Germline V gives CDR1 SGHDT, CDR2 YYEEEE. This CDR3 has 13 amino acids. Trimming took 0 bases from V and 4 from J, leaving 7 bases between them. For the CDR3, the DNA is TGTGCCAGCAGCTTGGCGGGGTCCTATGGCTACACCTTC. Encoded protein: CASSLAGSYGYTF. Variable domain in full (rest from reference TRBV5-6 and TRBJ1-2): DAGVTQSPTHLIKTRGQQVTLRCSPKSGHDTVSWYQQALGQGPQFIFQYYEEEERQRGNFPDRFSGHQFPNYSSELNVNALLLGDSALYLCASSLAGSYGYTFGSGTRLTVV.

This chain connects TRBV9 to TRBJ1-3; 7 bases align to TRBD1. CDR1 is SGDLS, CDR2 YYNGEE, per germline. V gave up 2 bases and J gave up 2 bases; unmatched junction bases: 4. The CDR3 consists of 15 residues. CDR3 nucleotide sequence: TGTGCCAGCAGCGTGACAGGGTCGGCTGGAAACACCATATATTTT. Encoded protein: CASSVTGSAGNTIYF.

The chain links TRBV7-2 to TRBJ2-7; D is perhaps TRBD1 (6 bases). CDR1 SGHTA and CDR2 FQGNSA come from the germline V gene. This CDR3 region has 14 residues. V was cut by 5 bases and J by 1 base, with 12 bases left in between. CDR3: CASSAQTGSYEQYF. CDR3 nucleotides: TGTGCCAGCAGCGCCCAGACAGGATCCTACGAGCAGTACTTC.

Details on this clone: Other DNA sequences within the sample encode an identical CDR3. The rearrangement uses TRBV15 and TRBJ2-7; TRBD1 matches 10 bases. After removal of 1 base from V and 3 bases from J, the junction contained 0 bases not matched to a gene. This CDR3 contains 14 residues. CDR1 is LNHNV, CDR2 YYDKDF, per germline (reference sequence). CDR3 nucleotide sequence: TGTGCCACCAGCAGAGGGACAGGGGGCTACGAGCAGTACTTC. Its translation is CATSRGTGGYEQYF.

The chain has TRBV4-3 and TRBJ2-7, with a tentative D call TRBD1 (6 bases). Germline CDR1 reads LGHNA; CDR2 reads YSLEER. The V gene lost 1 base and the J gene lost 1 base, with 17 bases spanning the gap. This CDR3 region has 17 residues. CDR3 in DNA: TGCGCCAGCAGCCAAGGACTGACAGGTCACCTTTCCTACGAGCAGTACTTC. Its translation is CASSQGLTGHLSYEQYF.

As DNA, the CDR3 is TGTGCCAGCAGCTCCTACGCGGGTCGGAACGAGCAGTACTTC. Translation gives CASSSYAGRNEQYF. The genes are TRBV5-4 and TRBJ2-7; D perhaps matches TRBD2 (5 bases). The germline gives CDR1 SGHNT, CDR2 YYREEE (reference sequence). The CDR3 totals 14 residues. The V end lost 3 bases, the J end lost 5 bases, and 15 bases lay between the germline ends.

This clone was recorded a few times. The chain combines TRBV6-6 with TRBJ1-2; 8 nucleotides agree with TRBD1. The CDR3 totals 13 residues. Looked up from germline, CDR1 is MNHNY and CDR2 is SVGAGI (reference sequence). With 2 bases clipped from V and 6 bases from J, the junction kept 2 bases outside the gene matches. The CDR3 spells CASSYVQGDGYTF. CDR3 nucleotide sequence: TGTGCCAGCAGTTACGTACAGGGGGATGGCTACACCTTC.

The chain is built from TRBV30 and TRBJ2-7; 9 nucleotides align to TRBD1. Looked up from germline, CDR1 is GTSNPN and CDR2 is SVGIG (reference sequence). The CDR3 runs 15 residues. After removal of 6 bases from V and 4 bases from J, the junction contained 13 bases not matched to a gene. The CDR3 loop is CACLPRDRDKYEQYF. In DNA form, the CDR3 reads TGTGCCTGTTTACCCCGGGACAGGGACAAGTACGAGCAGTACTTC.

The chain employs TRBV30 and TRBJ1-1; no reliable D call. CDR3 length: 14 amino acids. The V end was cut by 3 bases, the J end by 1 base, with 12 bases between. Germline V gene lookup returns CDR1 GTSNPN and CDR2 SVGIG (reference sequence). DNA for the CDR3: TGTGCCTGGAGGCCCGGACCTTCGAACACTGAAGCTTTCTTT. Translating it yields CAWRPGPSNTEAFF.

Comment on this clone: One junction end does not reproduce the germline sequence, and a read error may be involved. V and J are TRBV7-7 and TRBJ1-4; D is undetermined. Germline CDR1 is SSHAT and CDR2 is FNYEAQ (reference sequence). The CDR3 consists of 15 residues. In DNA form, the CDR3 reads TGTGCTAGCAGCCCTGGTAGTTTCGCTCTTGAAAAACTGTTTTTT. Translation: CASSPGSFALEKLFF.